These T cell receptor beta chains were read from a single sample in a study of shared clonotypes between healthy human individuals. TCRdb's copy holds only in-frame clones and misses some; the assay was immunoSEQ multiplex PCR. Here the sample spans 110,000 or so clones, under 70% being singletons. Sequencing used memory CD8+ T cells sorted from blood. These receptors were collected from a woman aged 25 to 39 in good health. Each CDR3 is given with its conserved first and last residue. A D gene is named only where the DNA matches it firmly. Rows give clone size only sometimes, using once, few, many, or a class for an expanded clone.

clone_size: -
d_call: -
v_call: TRBV10-3
j_call: TRBJ1-2
cdr3_aa: CAISEWLARQNYGYTF
cdr3_nt: TGTGCCATCAGTGAGTGGCTGGCACGGCAGAACTATGGCTACACCTTC

clone_size: -
d_call: -
v_call: TRBV27
j_call: TRBJ1-2
cdr3_aa: CASSKIAGPIPLYGYTF
cdr3_nt: TGTGCCAGCAGTAAAATCGCGGGTCCTATACCACTTTATGGCTACACCTTC

clone_size: few
d_call: TRBD2
v_call: TRBV2
j_call: TRBJ2-1
cdr3_aa: CASRIAGVSRNEQFF
cdr3_nt: TGTGCCAGCAGGATAGCGGGAGTAAGCCGGAATGAGCAGTTCTTC

clone_size: -
d_call: TRBD1
v_call: TRBV6-4
j_call: TRBJ2-7
cdr3_aa: CASSETGTGESYEQYF
cdr3_nt: TGTGCCAGCAGTGAAACTGGGACAGGGGAAAGCTACGAGCAGTACTTC

clone_size: -
d_call: -
v_call: TRBV11-2
j_call: TRBJ1-1
cdr3_aa: CASSPGGGTEAFF
cdr3_nt: TGTGCCAGCAGCCCCGGGGGAGGCACTGAAGCTTTCTTT

clone_size: -
d_call: -
v_call: TRBV10-1
j_call: TRBJ2-7
cdr3_aa: CASSESFRTYEQYF
cdr3_nt: TGCGCCAGCAGTGAGTCTTTCAGGACCTACGAGCAGTACTTC

clone_size: -
d_call: -
v_call: TRBV5-1
j_call: TRBJ1-2
cdr3_aa: CASRIMVDRTGGYTF
cdr3_nt: TGCGCCAGCAGAATCATGGTCGATCGGACGGGTGGCTACACCTTC

clone_size: -
d_call: -
v_call: TRBV16
j_call: TRBJ2-3
cdr3_aa: CASGRGTDTQYF
cdr3_nt: TGTGCCAGCGGACGGGGCACAGATACGCAGTATTTT

clone_size: -
d_call: TRBD2
v_call: TRBV5-4
j_call: TRBJ2-7
cdr3_aa: CASRTGGDEQYF
cdr3_nt: TGTGCCAGCAGGACGGGGGGGGACGAGCAGTACTTC

clone_size: -
d_call: -
v_call: TRBV21-1
j_call: TRBJ1-5
cdr3_aa: CASSRRGHQPQHF
cdr3_nt: TGTGCCAGCAGCAGGCGGGGCCATCAGCCCCAGCATTTT

clone_size: -
d_call: -
v_call: TRBV29-1
j_call: TRBJ1-1
cdr3_aa: CSVESGLEAFF
cdr3_nt: TGCAGCGTTGAATCCGGGTTAGAAGCTTTCTTT

clone_size: -
d_call: -
v_call: TRBV10-2
j_call: TRBJ2-7
cdr3_aa: CASSDRGYEQYF
cdr3_nt: TGCGCCAGCAGTGACAGGGGCTACGAGCAGTACTTC

clone_size: few
d_call: TRBD1
v_call: TRBV7-9
j_call: TRBJ2-7
cdr3_aa: CASRTEAGGASGTYEQYF
cdr3_nt: TGTGCCAGCAGAACAGAGGCAGGGGGCGCGTCTGGTACTTACGAGCAGTACTTC

clone_size: -
d_call: TRBD2
v_call: TRBV5-1
j_call: TRBJ2-7
cdr3_aa: CASSLASGLAGGYEQYF
cdr3_nt: TGCGCCAGCAGCTTGGCCTCCGGTCTAGCGGGGGGATACGAGCAGTACTTC

clone_size: -
d_call: -
v_call: TRBV5-6
j_call: TRBJ1-1
cdr3_aa: CASSLVAKTEAFF
cdr3_nt: TGTGCCAGCAGCTTAGTCGCAAAAACTGAAGCTTTCTTT

clone_size: -
d_call: -
v_call: TRBV28
j_call: TRBJ1-1
cdr3_aa: CASSLPRESMNTEAFF
cdr3_nt: TGTGCCAGCAGTTTACCCAGGGAGAGCATGAACACTGAAGCTTTCTTT

clone_size: -
d_call: -
v_call: TRBV23-1
j_call: TRBJ2-6
cdr3_aa: CASSPTGGLLFSGANVLTF
cdr3_nt: TGCGCCAGCAGTCCCACCGGGGGGCTGCTGTTCTCTGGGGCCAACGTCCTGACTTTC

clone_size: -
d_call: -
v_call: TRBV7-3
j_call: TRBJ1-1
cdr3_aa: CASSPFPNTEAFF
cdr3_nt: TGTGCCAGCAGCCCCTTTCCGAACACTGAAGCTTTCTTT

clone_size: -
d_call: TRBD2
v_call: TRBV28
j_call: TRBJ2-7
cdr3_aa: CASSWPITSGRTWGPYEQYF
cdr3_nt: TGTGCCAGCAGTTGGCCTATTACTAGCGGGAGGACCTGGGGCCCCTACGAGCAGTACTTC

clone_size: many
d_call: -
v_call: TRBV4-1
j_call: TRBJ2-7
cdr3_aa: CASSQVAGLAREQYF
cdr3_nt: TGCGCCAGCAGCCAGGTCGCCGGGCTAGCGAGGGAGCAGTACTTC

clone_size: -
d_call: -
v_call: TRBV29-1
j_call: TRBJ1-2
cdr3_aa: CSVDTGNYGYTF
cdr3_nt: TGCAGCGTTGACACGGGGAACTATGGCTACACCTTC

clone_size: -
d_call: -
v_call: TRBV18
j_call: TRBJ2-1
cdr3_aa: CASSRRMQGMVANEQFF
cdr3_nt: TGTGCCAGCTCACGCCGCATGCAGGGAATGGTGGCCAATGAGCAGTTCTTC

clone_size: -
d_call: -
v_call: TRBV6-1
j_call: TRBJ1-5
cdr3_aa: CASSEEDGSSQPQHF
cdr3_nt: TGTGCCAGCAGTGAGGAGGACGGATCTTCCCAGCCCCAGCATTTT

clone_size: -
d_call: -
v_call: TRBV28
j_call: TRBJ1-5
cdr3_aa: CASSPLAGSNQPQHF
cdr3_nt: TGTGCCAGCAGTCCCCTCGCAGGGAGCAATCAGCCCCAGCATTTT

clone_size: -
d_call: TRBD2
v_call: TRBV27
j_call: TRBJ2-7
cdr3_aa: CASSQAGVSYEQYF
cdr3_nt: TGTGCCAGCAGTCAAGCGGGAGTGTCCTACGAGCAGTACTTC

clone_size: -
d_call: -
v_call: TRBV19
j_call: TRBJ1-4
cdr3_aa: CASSIPWTNEKLFF
cdr3_nt: TGTGCCAGTAGTATACCGTGGACTAATGAAAAACTGTTTTTT

clone_size: -
d_call: -
v_call: TRBV19
j_call: TRBJ2-7
cdr3_aa: CASSLLLTAVSYEQYF
cdr3_nt: TGTGCCAGTAGCCTGCTACTGACGGCCGTCTCCTACGAGCAGTACTTC

clone_size: -
d_call: -
v_call: TRBV7-6
j_call: TRBJ2-7
cdr3_aa: CASSSGHVPSYEQYF
cdr3_nt: TGTGCCAGCAGCTCAGGACACGTACCCTCCTACGAGCAGTACTTC

clone_size: -
d_call: TRBD2
v_call: TRBV2
j_call: TRBJ2-2
cdr3_aa: CASRVAGTNTGELFF
cdr3_nt: TGTGCCAGCAGGGTAGCGGGGACGAACACCGGGGAGCTGTTTTTT

clone_size: -
d_call: TRBD2
v_call: TRBV28
j_call: TRBJ2-7
cdr3_aa: CASSATGLAGFYSYEQYF
cdr3_nt: TGTGCCAGCAGTGCTACGGGACTAGCGGGATTTTACTCCTACGAGCAGTACTTC

clone_size: once
d_call: -
v_call: TRBV11-2
j_call: TRBJ1-2
cdr3_aa: CASSPGSSYGYTF
cdr3_nt: TGTGCCAGCAGCCCAGGTTCGAGCTATGGCTACACCTTC

clone_size: -
d_call: -
v_call: TRBV19
j_call: TRBJ1-1
cdr3_aa: CASMIMAGEGTEAFF
cdr3_nt: TGTGCCAGTATGATTATGGCAGGGGAAGGCACTGAAGCTTTCTTT

clone_size: -
d_call: -
v_call: TRBV15
j_call: TRBJ2-6
cdr3_aa: CATSTTGGSGANVLTF
cdr3_nt: TGTGCCACCAGCACGACAGGAGGTTCTGGGGCCAACGTCCTGACTTTC

clone_size: few
d_call: -
v_call: TRBV19
j_call: TRBJ2-7
cdr3_aa: CASKPAGGEQYF
cdr3_nt: TGTGCCAGTAAGCCTGCTGGGGGCGAGCAGTACTTC